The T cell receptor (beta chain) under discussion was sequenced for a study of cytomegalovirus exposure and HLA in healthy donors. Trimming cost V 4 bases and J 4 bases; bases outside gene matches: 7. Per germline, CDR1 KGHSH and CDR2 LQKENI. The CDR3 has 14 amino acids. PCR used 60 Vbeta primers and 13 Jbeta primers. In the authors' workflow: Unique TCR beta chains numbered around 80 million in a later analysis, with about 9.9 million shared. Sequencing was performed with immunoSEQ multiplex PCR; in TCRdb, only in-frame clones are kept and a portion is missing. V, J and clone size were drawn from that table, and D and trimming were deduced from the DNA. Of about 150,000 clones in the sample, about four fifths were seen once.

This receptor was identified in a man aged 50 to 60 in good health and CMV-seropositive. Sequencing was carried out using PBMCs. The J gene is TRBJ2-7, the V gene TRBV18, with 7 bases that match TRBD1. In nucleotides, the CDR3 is TGTGCCAGCTCACTTCGGGACAGATTATACGAGCAGTACTTC. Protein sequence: CASSLRDRLYEQYF. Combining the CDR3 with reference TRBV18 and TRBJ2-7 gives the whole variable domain NAGVMQNPRHLVRRRGQEARLRCSPMKGHSHVYWYRQLPEEGLKFMVYLQKENIIDESGMPKERFSAEFPKEGPSILRIQQVVRGDSAAYFCASSLRDRLYEQYFGPGTRLTVT.